Presented here are 8 T cell receptor beta chains from one specimen sequenced in a study of T cells in Graves' hyperthyroidism and ophthalmopathy. Using RNA transcripts as the source, TCR beta CDR3 regions were amplified. HTBI primers were used for first-round RT-PCR of the TCR CDR3. TCRdb independently ran MiXCR on the multiplex PCR reads; one entry per CDR3 protein. The sample lists hundreds of thousands of distinct CDR3 sequences, 13% to 15% seen once, with approximately 12% in the top ten. The sequenced sample consisted of blood. These receptors all stem from a woman between 50 and 59 years old with Graves' ophthalmopathy.

This chain connects TRBV20-1 to TRBJ2-1, with 13 nucleotides matching TRBD2. V dropped 4 bases and J dropped 7; count of bases not matched to a gene: 16. Germline V gene lookup returns CDR1 DFQATT and CDR2 SNEGSKA (reference sequence). The CDR3 loop spans 18 amino acids. The CDR3 DNA reads as TGCAGTGCTATTACCGCGCACACAACTAGCGGGGGGGGTAATGAGCAGTTCTTC. It yields the protein CSAITAHTTSGGGNEQFF.

Many counts were recorded for this clonotype. The chain couples TRBV6-5 to TRBJ2-1; no reliable D call. The CDR3 has 15 amino acids. Per the germline V gene, CDR1 is MNHEY and CDR2 is SVGAGI. The V end lost 0 bases, the J end lost 4 bases, and 10 bases lay between the germline ends. In DNA form, the CDR3 reads TGTGCCAGCAGTTACTCTGCAGGTTCTTACAATGAGCAGTTCTTC. Its protein is CASSYSAGSYNEQFF.

The chain employs TRBV5-8 and TRBJ1-5; possibly TRBD1 for D (6 bases). Germline CDR1 is SGHTS and CDR2 is YDEGEE. This CDR3 contains 15 residues. With 2 bases removed from V and 8 bases from J, the gap between germline ends came to 17 bases. As DNA, the CDR3 is TGTGCCAGCAGCTTAAGATCAAGAGGGGGGGAGCCCCAGCATTTT. This sequence encodes CASSLRSRGGEPQHF.

The J gene is TRBJ1-6, the V gene TRBV20-1; 8 positions agree with TRBD1. Looked up from germline, CDR1 is DFQATT and CDR2 is SNEGSKA (reference sequence). This CDR3 region has 17 residues. V was pared by 0 bases and J by 4 bases, with 8 bases of the junction left unmatched. The CDR3, as DNA: TGCAGTGCTAGAGATGACGGACAGGGTGTTTATAATTCACCCCTCCACTTT. Translation gives CSARDDGQGVYNSPLHF.

Ten or more counts support this clonotype. This chain links TRBV3-1 with TRBJ2-5; TRBD2 might be the D (5 bases). CDR3 size: 12 residues. Germline V lookup: CDR1 LGHDT, CDR2 YNNKEL (reference sequence). Trimming cost V 0 bases and J 7 bases, with 6 bases left between them. Here the CDR3 DNA reads TGTGCCAGCAGCCAAGACCGGGGGACCCAGTACTTC. This translates into CASSQDRGTQYF.

This clonotype was seen a single time. The J gene is TRBJ1-5, the V gene TRBV4-1, with 8 nucleotides matching TRBD1. CDR3 size: 15 residues. The germline V gene encodes CDR1 MGHRA and CDR2 YSYEKL. Losses at the gene ends were 4 bases for V and 0 bases for J; bases not matched to a gene: 2. The CDR3 bases are TGCGCCAGCAGCCGGGACAGGAGTAGCAATCAGCCCCAGCATTTT. Encoded protein: CASSRDRSSNQPQHF.

The chain carries TRBV12-3 or TRBV12-4 and TRBJ1-5, with a possible D match to TRBD1 (6 bases). V was pared by 3 bases and J by 5 bases, with 11 bases between. The CDR3 loop spans 14 amino acids. CDR3 sequence (DNA): TGTGCCAGCAGTTTCGAAGGGGGGTATCAGCCCCAGCATTTT. Translation gives CASSFEGGYQPQHF.

In its sample, this clonotype was seen a few times. This chain joins TRBV24-1 and TRBJ2-1; 13 nucleotides agree with TRBD2. The CDR3 has 14 residues. V gave up 6 bases and J gave up 8 bases; unmatched junction bases: 3. Germline CDR1 reads KGHDR; CDR2 reads SFDVKD. CDR3 sequence reads: CATSTSGRGDEQFF. The CDR3 nucleotides are TGTGCCACCAGTACTAGCGGGAGGGGAGATGAGCAGTTCTTC.